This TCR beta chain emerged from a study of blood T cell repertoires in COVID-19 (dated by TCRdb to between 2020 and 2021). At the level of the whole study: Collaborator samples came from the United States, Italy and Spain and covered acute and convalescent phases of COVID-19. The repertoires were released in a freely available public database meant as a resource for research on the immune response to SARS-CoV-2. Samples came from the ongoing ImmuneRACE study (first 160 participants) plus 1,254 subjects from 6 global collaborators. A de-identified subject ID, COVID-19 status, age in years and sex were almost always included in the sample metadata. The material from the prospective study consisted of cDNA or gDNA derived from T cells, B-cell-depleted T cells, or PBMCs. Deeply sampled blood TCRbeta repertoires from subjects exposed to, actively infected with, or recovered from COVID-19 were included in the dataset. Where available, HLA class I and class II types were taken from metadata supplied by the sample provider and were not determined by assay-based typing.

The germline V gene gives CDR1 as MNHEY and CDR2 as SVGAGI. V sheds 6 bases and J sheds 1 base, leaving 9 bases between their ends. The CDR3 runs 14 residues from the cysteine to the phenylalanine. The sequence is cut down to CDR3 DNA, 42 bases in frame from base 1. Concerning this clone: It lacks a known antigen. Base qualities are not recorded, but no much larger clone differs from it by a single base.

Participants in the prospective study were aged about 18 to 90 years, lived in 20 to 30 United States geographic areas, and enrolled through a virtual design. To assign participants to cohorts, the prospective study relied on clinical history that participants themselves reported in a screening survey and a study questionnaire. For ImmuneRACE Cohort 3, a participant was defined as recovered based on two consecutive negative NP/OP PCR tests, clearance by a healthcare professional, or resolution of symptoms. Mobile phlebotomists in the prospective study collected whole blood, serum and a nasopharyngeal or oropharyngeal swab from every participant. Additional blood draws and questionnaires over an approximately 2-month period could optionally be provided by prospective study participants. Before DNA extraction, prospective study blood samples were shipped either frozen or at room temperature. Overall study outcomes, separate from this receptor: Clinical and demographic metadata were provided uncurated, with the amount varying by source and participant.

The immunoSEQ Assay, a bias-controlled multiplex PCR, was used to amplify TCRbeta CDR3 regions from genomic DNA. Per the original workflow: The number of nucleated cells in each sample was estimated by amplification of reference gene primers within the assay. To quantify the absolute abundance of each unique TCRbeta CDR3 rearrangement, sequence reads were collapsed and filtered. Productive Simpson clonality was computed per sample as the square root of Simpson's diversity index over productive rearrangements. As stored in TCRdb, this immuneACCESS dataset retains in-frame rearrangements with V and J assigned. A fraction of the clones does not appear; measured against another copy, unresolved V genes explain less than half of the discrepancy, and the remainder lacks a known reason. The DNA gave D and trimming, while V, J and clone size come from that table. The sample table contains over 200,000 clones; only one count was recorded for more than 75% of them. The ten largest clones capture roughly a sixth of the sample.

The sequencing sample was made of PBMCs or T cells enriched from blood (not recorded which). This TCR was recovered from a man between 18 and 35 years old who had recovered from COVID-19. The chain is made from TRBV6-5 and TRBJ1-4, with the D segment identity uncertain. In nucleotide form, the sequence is TGTGCCAGCAGGGAGAGGGTAACTAATGAAAAACTGTTTTTT. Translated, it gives CASRERVTNEKLFF.